This TCR beta chain derives from a study of blood T cell repertoires in COVID-19. Overall study: COVID-19 samples, acute and convalescent, were from the United States, Italy and Spain. The cDNA or gDNA used as material had been derived from T cells, B-cell-depleted T cells, or PBMCs.

Enrolment of Seattle patients took place during active infection, and they were followed longitudinally. Clones were sequenced by immunoSEQ multiplex PCR, and TCRdb holds only the in-frame ones, with some missing. The sample carries about 200,000 clones, approximately 86% recorded once. Sequencing was done on a sample of peripheral blood. The TCR sequence derives from a woman between 45 and 60 years old with COVID-19, enrolled during active disease.

CDR3 bases: TGTGCCAGCAGCCAAACTTCATACGAGCAGTACTTC. Its translation is CASSQTSYEQYF. The chain recombines TRBV7-8 with TRBJ2-7; D ambiguous. This CDR3 is 12 amino acids long. V was trimmed by 5 bases and J by 4 bases, leaving 9 bases between them. The germline V gene encodes CDR1 SGHVS and CDR2 FQNEAQ.